This T cell receptor beta chain originates from a study of blood T cell repertoires in COVID-19. Study as a whole: The study drew acute and convalescent COVID-19 samples from the United States, Italy and Spain. Nucleic acid was either cDNA or gDNA, and it came from T cells, B-cell-depleted T cells, or PBMCs.

Source study methods: From reference gene primer amplification, estimates of nucleated cell counts were derived. This table comes from immunoSEQ multiplex PCR, and its TCRdb copy is limited to in-frame clones, with some not included. That table furnishes V, J and clone size, whereas the DNA furnished D and trimming. The sample shows under 250,000 clones, around four fifths of them seen only once. Germline V gene lookup returns CDR1 KGHSH and CDR2 LQKENI. This CDR3 spans 15 amino acids. V lost 3 bases, J lost 4 bases, and 7 bases stayed unmatched. The origin of this receptor is a man in his thirties or forties who had recovered from COVID-19. The chain employs TRBV18 and TRBJ1-1; 8 nucleotides match TRBD1. Sequencing was performed on peripheral blood. DNA of the CDR3: TGTGCCAGCTCACCTCGGACAGGGACGGGCACTGAAGCTTTCTTT. Protein: CASSPRTGTGTEAFF.